The 7 T cell receptor beta chains reported below all come from one sample, sequenced in a study of blood T cell repertoires in COVID-19 (TCRdb year 2020). To prepare the library, the immunoSEQ multiplex PCR assay was applied. In TCRdb, the immuneACCESS table is reduced to in-frame sequences with V and J assigned. These tables do not hold every clone; where another copy was compared, an unresolved V gene accounts for under half, and the others remain unexplained. The sample yields about 140,000 clones; over 70% were counted once. The ten largest clones represent less than 2.5% of the sample. Material for sequencing was peripheral blood. The receptors shown here come from a woman aged 55 to 70 with acute or convalescent COVID-19.

The table lists this clone with a few counts. This CDR3 reads CASSQSPTSANEQFF. The DNA for the CDR3 is TGCGCCAGCAGCCAATCCCCTACTAGCGCCAATGAGCAGTTCTTC. This chain connects TRBV4-1 to TRBJ2-1, with 7 bases that match TRBD2. The junction had 7 bases not matched to a gene; V was cut back by 2 bases and J by 6 bases. This CDR3 region has 15 residues. Per the germline V gene, CDR1 is MGHRA and CDR2 is YSYEKL.

V is TRBV5-1 and J is TRBJ1-1, with 9 nucleotides matching TRBD1. The V and J ends lost 0 bases and 5 bases, in that order; junction bases with no gene match: 8. CDR1 SGHRS and CDR2 YFSETQ come from the germline V gene. This CDR3 region has 16 residues. This chain's CDR3 is CASSLGGQGGKTEAFF. The CDR3 DNA follows: TGCGCCAGCAGCTTGGGGGGACAGGGAGGGAAAACTGAAGCTTTCTTT. Full variable domain (rest looked up from reference TRBV5-1 and TRBJ1-1): KAGVTQTPRYLIKTRGQQVTLSCSPISGHRSVSWYQQTPGQGLQFLFEYFSETQRNKGNFPGRFSGRQFSNSRSEMNVSTLELGDSALYLCASSLGGQGGKTEAFFGQGTRLTVV.

V is TRBV5-4 and J is TRBJ2-3; D uncertain. Trimming removed 2 bases at V and 5 bases at J, with 9 bases between. Germline-derived CDR1 and CDR2 are SGHNT and YYREEE (reference sequence). The CDR3 extends over 13 amino acids. For the CDR3, the DNA is TGTGCCAGCAGCTTTCCCGCGTTAGATACGCAGTATTTT. This sequence encodes CASSFPALDTQYF. The variable domain in full, with the rest retrieved from reference TRBV5-4 and TRBJ2-3, is ETGVTQSPTHLIKTRGQQVTLRCSSQSGHNTVSWYQQALGQGPQFIFQYYREEENGRGNFPPRFSGLQFPNYSSELNVNALELDDSALYLCASSFPALDTQYFGPGTRLTVL.

The chain has TRBV19 and TRBJ1-1; tentatively, D is TRBD1 (5 bases). There are 16 residues in the CDR3. The V gene's germline CDR1 is LNHDA and CDR2 SQIVND (reference sequence). Trimming stripped 4 bases from V and 7 bases from J, with 22 bases between. CDR3 amino acids: CASSRGVMRGHLEAFF. CDR3 coding DNA: TGTGCCAGTAGTAGGGGGGTAATGAGAGGCCATCTTGAAGCTTTCTTT.

This chain joins TRBV6-5 and TRBJ1-2; 7 bases are shared with TRBD1. Germline CDR1 is MNHEY and CDR2 is SVGAGI. V lost 0 bases and J lost 4; bases outside the gene matches: 5. The CDR3 sequence is 15 residues long. CDR3 sequence (DNA): TGTGCCAGCAGTTACTCGGGACAGCCTCCCTATGGCTACACCTTC. Its translation is CASSYSGQPPYGYTF.

This clone was detected a few times. The chain combines TRBV5-6 with TRBJ1-5, with a tentative D call TRBD1 (5 bases). The CDR3 spans 15 residues. V was shortened by 3 bases and J by 4 bases, with 14 bases between the two germline ends. Germline lookup yields CDR1 SGHDT and CDR2 YYEEEE. The DNA for the CDR3 is TGTGCCAGCAGCTCCCGGGACTTTCCAAATCAGCCCCAGCATTTT. Its translation is CASSSRDFPNQPQHF.

The rearrangement uses TRBV28 and TRBJ2-2, with D possibly matching TRBD2 (6 bases). There are 14 residues in the CDR3. In germline, CDR1 is MDHEN, CDR2 SYDVKM. Between the trimmed V and J ends, which lost 6 bases and 4 bases, there was a span of 12 bases. Here the CDR3 DNA reads TGTGCCAGCAGGTCCGGGAGCCGCACCGGGGAGCTGTTTTTT. This codes for CASRSGSRTGELFF.